The present entry profiles one TCR beta chain with its context. With 5 bases clipped from V and 6 bases from J, the junction kept 13 bases outside the gene matches. The CDR3 is 15 amino acids. Germline V gene lookup returns CDR1 SGHNT and CDR2 YENEEA. After constant-region reverse-primer amplification, full-length variable regions underwent semi-nested PCR with Nested Universal Primer A. TCRdb redid the calling of the 5' RACE reads with MiXCR, one entry per CDR3 protein. The table shows about 64,000 distinct CDR3 sequences, with about 22% occurring only once. The sequence came from a female donor with breast cancer. Sequencing input: memory CD4+ T cells sorted from a lymph node. Documented subset: memory CD4+ T cells, CD4+CD45RO+CD25-. The gene calls are TRBV11-3 and TRBJ2-7, with TRBD1 matching over 7 bases. For the CDR3, the DNA is TGTGCCAGCAGCCTGCGGACAGGTACAAGGGGCGAGCAGTACTTC. Translation: CASSLRTGTRGEQYF.